These 10 T cell receptor beta chains share one sample of origin, sequenced in a study of tumor-infiltrating lymphocytes in glioblastoma multiforme. TCRB libraries came from RNA via three nested multiplex PCR rounds. MiXCR was run by TCRdb on the multiplex PCR reads, yielding one entry per CDR3 protein. This sample yields 25,000 to 40,000 distinct CDR3 sequences, of which approximately 60% are seen a single time; 33% belongs to the top ten. Specimen: brain tumor tissue. The receptors were gathered from a male donor with glioblastoma.

V usage is TRBV5-4 and J usage is TRBJ2-7; D unclear. The CDR3 length is 13 residues. Germline V lookup: CDR1 SGHNT, CDR2 YYREEE (reference sequence). The V gene lost 1 base and the J gene lost 2 bases, with 7 bases spanning the gap. The CDR3 region has the DNA TGTGCCAGCAGCTTGTTTACGACCTACGAGCAGTACTTC. It yields the protein CASSLFTTYEQYF.

This clonotype was detected many times. The chain combines TRBV5-1 with TRBJ1-1; D might be TRBD1 (5 bases). The germline gives CDR1 SGHRS, CDR2 YFSETQ. Trimming took off 0 bases at V and 11 bases at J, with 17 bases between the two ends. The length of the CDR3 is 14 residues. The CDR3 loop reads CASSLGVEGRAAFF. In DNA, the CDR3 is TGCGCCAGCAGCTTGGGTGTGGAGGGACGGGCGGCTTTCTTT.

V usage is TRBV27 and J usage is TRBJ2-7, with D perhaps TRBD2 (5 bases). Germline-derived CDR1 and CDR2 are MNHEY and SMNVEV (reference sequence). CDR3 length equals 15 residues. V was shortened by 4 bases and J by 2 bases, with 15 bases between the two germline ends. The CDR3 DNA follows: TGTGCCAGCAGTTCTTTCGGCGGGCAGACCTACGAGCAGTACTTC. Translation gives CASSSFGGQTYEQYF.

By share of the sample, this clonotype is medium-sized. The chain links TRBV14 to TRBJ2-1; possible D gene TRBD2, 6 bases. V lost 2 bases and J 1 base, leaving 12 bases between the germline ends. The length of the CDR3 is 16 residues. From germline, CDR1 is SGHDN and CDR2 FVKESK. The chain's CDR3 is CASSQPGDGSYNEQFF. The CDR3 DNA sequence: TGTGCCAGCAGCCAACCGGGGGATGGATCCTACAATGAGCAGTTCTTC. The full variable domain, with the rest looked up from reference TRBV14 and TRBJ2-1, is EAGVTQFPSHSVIEKGQTVTLRCDPISGHDNLYWYRRVMGKEIKFLLHFVKESKQDESGMPNNRFLAERTGGTYSTLKVQPAELEDSGVYFCASSQPGDGSYNEQFFGPGTRLTVL.

This clonotype was recorded a few times. This chain connects TRBV28 to TRBJ2-3, with 7 bases aligning to TRBD1. Looked up from germline, CDR1 is MDHEN and CDR2 is SYDVKM. V was clipped by 5 bases and J by 3 bases; unmatched bases: 11. This CDR3 region has 16 residues. In DNA, the CDR3 is TGTGCCAGCAGTCCTAAGAGGGGGCGCGTGACAGATACGCAGTATTTT. This translates into CASSPKRGRVTDTQYF.

About this clonotype itself: The junction departs from germline at one end; a sequencing error may be responsible. This CDR3 reads CASSFPGPQHF. The CDR3 bases are TGTGCCAGCAGTTTCCCGGGGCCCCAGCATTTC. The chain joins TRBV28 to TRBJ1-5; D possibly corresponds to TRBD1 (5 bases). The CDR3 has 11 residues. From germline, CDR1 is MDHEN and CDR2 SYDVKM.

This chain connects TRBV14 to TRBJ2-1; perhaps TRBD2 as D (6 bases). The CDR3 totals 16 residues. With 2 bases removed from V and 13 bases from J, the gap between germline ends came to 24 bases. Per the germline V gene, CDR1 is SGHDN and CDR2 is FVKESK. As DNA, the CDR3 is TGTGCCAGCAGCCAACCGGGGGATGGATCCTACAACGACCAGTTCTTC. Protein: CASSQPGDGSYNDQFF.

V and J are TRBV11-2 and TRBJ2-7; D might be TRBD1 or TRBD2, each matching 5 bases. The V gene's germline CDR1 is SGHAT and CDR2 FQNNGV. CDR3 length equals 14 residues. The ends were cut back, 0 bases at V and 6 bases at J, with 12 bases in the middle. The DNA of the CDR3 is TGTGCCAGCAGCTTAGACGGCAGGGACGTCGAGCAGTACTTC. Translation gives CASSLDGRDVEQYF.

A remark on this clonotype: The junction departs from germline at one end; a sequencing error may be responsible. The CDR3 DNA follows: TGCAGCGTGATCGGTGTCAGCGCGAACATCGGGGAGCTGCTTTTT. Residues: CSVIGVSANIGELLF. The chain couples TRBV29-1 to TRBJ2-2, with a possible D match to TRBD2 (5 bases). CDR3 length: 15 amino acids. Germline V gene lookup returns CDR1 SQVTM and CDR2 ANQGSEA.

The V gene is TRBV5-1, the J gene TRBJ2-5, with TRBD2 matching 13 bases. V lost 4 bases, J lost 1 base, and 7 bases stayed unmatched. Germline V gene sequence: CDR1 SGHRS, CDR2 YFSETQ. The CDR3 has 17 residues. DNA for the CDR3: TGCGCCAGCAGCCGAGGACTAGCGGGAGTGAGCCAAGAGACCCAGTACTTC. Residues: CASSRGLAGVSQETQYF.